This T cell receptor (beta chain) was sequenced for a study of cytomegalovirus exposure and HLA in healthy donors. Per germline, CDR1 LNHDA and CDR2 SQIVND (reference sequence). The CDR3 has 15 residues. Trimming removed 3 bases at V and 2 bases at J, with 13 bases between. PCR used 60 Vbeta primers and 13 Jbeta primers. Measured with immunoSEQ multiplex PCR; TCRdb has only the in-frame clones, and not every one. The sample carries about 140,000 clones, approximately 80% recorded once. The sample was PBMCs. The chain links TRBV19 to TRBJ1-2; the D is unclear. The sequence was obtained from a man between 50 and 59 years old in good health and CMV-seronegative. The CDR3 DNA follows: TGTGCCAGTAGTATGGTACAGAGCTCCAACTATGGCTACACCTTC. This encodes CASSMVQSSNYGYTF.